These T cell receptor beta chains were read from a single sample in a study of T cell responses to AZD1222 COVID-19 vaccine. Produced via immunoSEQ multiplex PCR; TCRdb's table is partial and in-frame only. The sample lists just over 150,000 clones; around 87% were seen once. This specimen was peripheral blood, taken 28 days after the second AZD1222 dose. These TCRs come from an adult who received the AZD1222 COVID-19 vaccine. Each CDR3 is given with its conserved first and last residue. D genes are given only for firm matches. The size of a clone is reported for some rows only, either as once, few or many, or as a class for expanded clones.

size,V,D,J,DNA,CDR3
many,TRBV15,.,TRBJ2-1,TGTGCCACCAGCAGAGATGTCGGGAAGAACAATGAGCAGTTCTTC,CATSRDVGKNNEQFF
.,TRBV5-1,TRBD1,TRBJ1-1,TGCGCCACCGGGACAGGGGGCCTAGGCACTGAAGCTTTCTTT,CATGTGGLGTEAFF
.,TRBV7-2,TRBD2,TRBJ2-7,TGTGCCAGCAGCTTCTGGACTAGCTCCTACGAGCAGTACTTC,CASSFWTSSYEQYF
.,TRBV19,TRBD1,TRBJ1-6,TGTGCCAGTAGCGGGGACAGTTCTAATTCACCCCTCCACTTT,CASSGDSSNSPLHF
.,TRBV12-3/TRBV12-4,.,TRBJ2-7,TGTGCCAGCAGCTGGGTCGGGGGCGAGCAGTACTTC,CASSWVGGEQYF
.,TRBV15,TRBD1,TRBJ1-2,TGTGCCACCAGCAGGACAGGGGCGTCGTCCAACTATGGCTACACCTTC,CATSRTGASSNYGYTF
.,TRBV5-6,.,TRBJ1-1,TGTGCCAGCAGCACCAACAGGGTTGGAATGAACACTGAAGCTTTCTTT,CASSTNRVGMNTEAFF
.,TRBV19,.,TRBJ2-6,TGTGCCAGTAGTATAGGGTTTTCTGGGGCCAACGTCCTGACTTTC,CASSIGFSGANVLTF
.,TRBV5-4,.,TRBJ1-4,TGTGCCAGCAGCTTGACATCGGGAGCTAATGAAAAACTGTTTTTT,CASSLTSGANEKLFF
.,TRBV7-2,TRBD1,TRBJ1-2,TGTGCCAGCAGCTCCGGGACAGGGGGTCTCTATGGCTACACCTTC,CASSSGTGGLYGYTF
.,TRBV7-2,.,TRBJ1-5,TGTGCCAGCAGCGAAGGCGACCAGCCCCAGCATTTT,CASSEGDQPQHF
once,TRBV19,.,TRBJ2-3,TGTGCCAGTACCTTTGGGGCGACAGGCACAGATACGCAGTATTTT,CASTFGATGTDTQYF